This TCR beta chain originates from a study of shared clonotypes between healthy human individuals. As for the study in general: CD4 naive and CD4 memory each took three plates per donor, while CD8 naive took two and CD8 memory one.

CD45RO negativity and positive selection for CCR7 defined naive CD8 cells, a population that excluded terminally differentiated effector memory CD45RA+ cells. Researchers divided each subset's genomic DNA evenly across several immunoSEQ plates. TCRdb keeps only in-frame clones here, not all; method: immunoSEQ multiplex PCR. The profile shows roughly 2.1 million clones, 93% of them singletons. As concerns this clone: Antigen specificity is unknown.

General observations from the study: Naive subsets usually exceeded memory subsets in estimated richness.

The CDR3 consists of 17 residues. Germline CDR1 and CDR2: SGHTA and FQGNSA. V lost 6 bases to trimming and J lost 6 bases; unmatched junction nucleotides: 15. The sequence was collected from a man between 18 and 29 years old in good health. Some clones in this sample may be carry-over from other donors' samples. This rearrangement joins TRBV7-2 to TRBJ1-5; 9 bases align to TRBD1. Material: naive CD8+ T cells from PBMCs. CDR3: CASSYTRDREFGQPQHF. The CDR3 coding sequence is TGTGCCAGCAGTTACACCCGGGACAGGGAATTTGGTCAGCCCCAGCATTTT.